The source of this T cell receptor beta chain is a study of T cells in Graves' hyperthyroidism and ophthalmopathy. Points from the study as a whole: It was a median about 6 months before onset that the model predicted ophthalmopathy. By a 13 V-J model, ophthalmopathy was set apart from stable hyperthyroidism.

The investigators amplified TCR beta CDR3 regions from RNA transcripts. The HTBI primer set served for first-round RT-PCR of the TCR CDR3. TCRdb re-derived calls from the multiplex PCR reads in MiXCR, one entry per CDR3 protein. This sample has a few hundred thousand distinct CDR3 sequences, with around 16% found just once. V was pared by 2 bases and J by 1 base, with 6 bases of the junction left unmatched. Germline-derived CDR1 and CDR2 are MNHEY and SVGAGI. This CDR3 has 17 amino acids. Thyroid ultrasound and orbital computed tomography, with clinical symptoms and serum thyroxine and TRAb, informed diagnoses. Concerning this clonotype itself: Its matching antigen is unknown.

The genes are TRBV6-5 and TRBJ1-4; 8 bases line up with TRBD1. This TCR was recovered from a young woman with Graves' hyperthyroidism that later progressed to Graves' ophthalmopathy. Sequenced: blood. The CDR3 loop reads CASSYKAGGLTNEKLFF. CDR3 sequence (DNA): TGTGCCAGCAGTTACAAGGCAGGGGGCCTAACTAATGAAAAACTGTTTTTT.